What follows is one T cell receptor beta chain and its context. What it binds is unknown. The data originate from a study of CD8 T cells in Susac syndrome. The study, taken as a whole, reports: Regarding the TCR sequencing and HLA analysis, the study admitted that a relatively small number of individuals were involved.

The RNA, about 0.45 to 1 ug, was put through reverse transcription using random hexamers. TCRdb called the immunoSEQ multiplex PCR reads again in MiXCR, with one record for every CDR3 protein. The table shows tens of thousands of distinct CDR3 sequences, with 85% to 95% occurring only once. CDR3 length: 15 amino acids. V was clipped by 3 bases and J by 6 bases, with 15 bases between them. CDR1 is MNHEY and CDR2 is SMNVEV in the germline V gene (reference sequence). The clonotype comes from a human donor in good health. Sequenced sample: CD8+ T cells from PBMCs. The chain has TRBV27 and TRBJ2-1; possibly TRBD1 or TRBD2 for D (5 bases each). The CDR3: CASSFKGTGGNEQFF. The CDR3 DNA is TGTGCCAGCAGTTTTAAGGGAACAGGAGGCAATGAGCAGTTCTTC.